This T cell receptor beta chain was captured by sequencing in a study of vaccination and CD4 T cells after COVID-19. Sample treatment: roughly 10-day PBMC culture with coronavirus spike peptide pools or control peptides (ViraFEST assay). Scientists ran DNA taken from cultured CD4+ T cells through the Oncomine TCR Beta short-read assay for sequencing. A single record per CDR3 protein comes from TCRdb applying MiXCR to the PCR reads. Of thousands of distinct CDR3 sequences listed, 78% were seen once; the top ten hold over 15%. The V and J ends lost 0 bases and 3 bases respectively, with 18 bases between them. The CDR3 is made up of 18 amino acids. Of note for this clonotype: Antigen: not known.

This receptor was obtained from a human donor who had recovered from COVID-19. Source material: CD4+ T cells from blood, cultured in vitro. The chain carries TRBV23-1 and TRBJ1-5; D possibly corresponds to TRBD1 (5 bases). TRBV23-1 is given ORF status, its function remaining uncertain. The CDR3 region is CASSQSVGVRDPNQPQHF. In DNA, the CDR3 is TGCGCCAGCAGTCAATCGGTGGGGGTCAGGGATCCCAATCAGCCCCAGCATTTT.